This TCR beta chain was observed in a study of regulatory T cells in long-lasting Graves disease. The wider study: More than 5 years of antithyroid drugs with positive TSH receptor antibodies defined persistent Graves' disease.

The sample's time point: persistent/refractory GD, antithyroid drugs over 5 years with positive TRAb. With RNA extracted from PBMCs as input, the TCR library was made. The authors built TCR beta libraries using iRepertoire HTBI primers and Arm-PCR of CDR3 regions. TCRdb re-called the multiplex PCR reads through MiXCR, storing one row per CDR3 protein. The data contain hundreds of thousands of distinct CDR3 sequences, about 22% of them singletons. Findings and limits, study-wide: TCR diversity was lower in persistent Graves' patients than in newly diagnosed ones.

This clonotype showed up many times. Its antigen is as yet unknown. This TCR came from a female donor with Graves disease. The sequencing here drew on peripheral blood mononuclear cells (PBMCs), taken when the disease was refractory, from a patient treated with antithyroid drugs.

The CDR3 region is CATSVKGFEETQYF. The CDR3 DNA sequence: TGTGCCACCAGCGTGAAGGGGTTTGAAGAGACCCAGTACTTC. The chain carries TRBV15 and TRBJ2-5; D possibly corresponds to TRBD1 (5 bases). V was shortened by 5 bases and J by 3 bases, with 13 bases between the two germline ends. The CDR3 extends over 14 amino acids. Germline loops: CDR1 LNHNV, CDR2 YYDKDF (reference sequence).